A single sample is the source of the 19 T cell receptor beta chains below, sequenced in a study of shared clonotypes between healthy human individuals. Clones were read by immunoSEQ multiplex PCR, and TCRdb kept only the in-frame ones, dropping some. This sample has about 1 million clones, with about four fifths found just once. The sample was memory CD4+ T cells from PBMCs. The subset: CD45RA-negative fraction. These receptor sequences come from a man between 18 and 29 years old in good health. Some clones in this sample may be carry-over from other donors' samples.

This clone was seen only a few times. The V gene is TRBV6-1, the J gene TRBJ1-2; no reliable D call. The CDR3 is 11 amino acids. Between the trimmed V and J ends, which lost 6 bases and 1 base, there was a span of 3 bases. Looked up from germline, CDR1 is MNHNS and CDR2 is SASEGT. The CDR3 loop reads CASRFNYGYTF. The CDR3 DNA sequence: TGTGCCAGCAGGTTTAACTATGGCTACACCTTC.

A note on this clone: Within the sample, other DNA sequences also encode this same CDR3. This sequence joins TRBV30 and TRBJ1-2; the D gene is possibly TRBD1 (5 bases). Germline CDR1 GTSNPN, CDR2 SVGIG (reference sequence). Deletions cut 2 bases from V and 0 bases from J, with 7 bases between. The CDR3 has 13 amino acids. DNA of the CDR3: TGTGCCTGGAGTCGACAGCCTAACTATGGCTACACCTTC. Amino acids: CAWSRQPNYGYTF.

This clone was detected a few times. The gene calls are TRBV6-5 and TRBJ2-2, with D perhaps given as TRBD1 or TRBD2 (6 bases each). Germline assignment: CDR1 MNHEY and CDR2 SVGAGI. V was shortened by 2 bases and J by 5 bases, with 12 bases between the two germline ends. The length of the CDR3 is 15 residues. CDR3 loop: CASSYGGRWTGELFF. The DNA for the CDR3 is TGTGCCAGCAGTTACGGGGGGCGGTGGACCGGGGAGCTGTTTTTT.

About this clone itself: Additional DNA sequences in this sample encode the identical CDR3. The rearrangement links TRBV5-1 to TRBJ2-7, with D unclear. CDR1 is SGHRS, CDR2 YFSETQ, per germline. This CDR3 has 11 amino acids. V was clipped by 0 bases and J by 4 bases, with 2 bases between them. The CDR3 DNA reads as TGCGCCAGCAGCTTGGCTTACGAGCAGTACTTC. It codes for CASSLAYEQYF.

The rearrangement joins TRBV5-6 to TRBJ1-1; D not certain. This CDR3 is built from 11 residues. Trimming removed 4 bases from V and 3 bases from J, with 4 bases in between. CDR1 is SGHDT and CDR2 is YYEEEE in the germline V gene. The CDR3 loop reads CASSRDTEAFF. DNA of the CDR3: TGTGCCAGCAGCCGAGACACTGAAGCTTTCTTT. Looking up the rest from reference TRBV5-6 and TRBJ1-1 gives the full variable domain: DAGVTQSPTHLIKTRGQQVTLRCSPKSGHDTVSWYQQALGQGPQFIFQYYEEEERQRGNFPDRFSGHQFPNYSSELNVNALLLGDSALYLCASSRDTEAFFGQGTRLTVV.

The gene calls are TRBV2 and TRBJ2-7; D gene ambiguous. This CDR3 spans 14 amino acids. Between the trimmed V and J ends, which lost 3 bases and 5 bases, there was a span of 14 bases. The germline CDR1 and CDR2 sequences are SNHLY and FYNNEI. The CDR3 spells CASSDGVIGHEQYF. The DNA for the CDR3 is TGTGCCAGCAGTGACGGCGTAATAGGTCACGAGCAGTACTTC.

The count of this clone is one. CDR3 bases: TGTGCCAGCTCAGAAGGGAAGCTCTACGAGCAGTACTTC. Residues: CASSEGKLYEQYF. The genes are TRBV18 and TRBJ2-7, with D hard to call. Germline assignment: CDR1 KGHSH and CDR2 LQKENI. This CDR3 contains 13 residues. Trimming stripped 5 bases from V and 3 bases from J, with 11 bases between.

This sequence joins TRBV5-1 and TRBJ2-3, with D uncertain. Trimming took 1 base from V and 0 from J, leaving 3 bases between them. The length of the CDR3 is 13 residues. Germline V gene lookup returns CDR1 SGHRS and CDR2 YFSETQ. The chain's CDR3 is CASSLFSTDTQYF. The DNA of the CDR3 is TGCGCCAGCAGCTTGTTTAGCACAGATACGCAGTATTTT.

This clone was recorded many times. V gene TRBV4-1 combines with J gene TRBJ1-3, with TRBD1 as a possible D gene (6 bases). Trimming removed 4 bases at V and 0 bases at J, with 13 bases between. Per the germline V gene, CDR1 is MGHRA and CDR2 is YSYEKL. This CDR3 has 16 residues. The CDR3 region has the DNA TGCGCCAGCAGCCCGTCCAGGGGAAACTCTGGAAACACCATATATTTT. Its translation: CASSPSRGNSGNTIYF.

The chain has TRBV5-4 and TRBJ2-2; D may match TRBD1 or TRBD2 (5 bases each). Germline CDR1 reads SGHNT; CDR2 reads YYREEE (reference sequence). V was shortened by 0 bases and J by 6 bases, with 6 bases between the two germline ends. CDR3 length: 13 residues. CDR3 in amino acids: CASSLVGAGELFF. In nucleotides, the CDR3 is TGTGCCAGCAGCTTGGTGGGGGCCGGGGAGCTGTTTTTT.

This sequence joins TRBV7-2 and TRBJ2-3, with 7 bases aligning to TRBD2. Losses at the gene ends were 4 bases for V and 0 bases for J; bases not matched to a gene: 4. There are 15 residues in the CDR3. The germline gives CDR1 SGHTA, CDR2 FQGNSA. The CDR3 coding sequence is TGTGCCAGCAGCTGGGCTAGCGGTAGCACAGATACGCAGTATTTT. Translated: CASSWASGSTDTQYF. Using reference TRBV7-2 and TRBJ2-3 for the parts outside the CDR3, the full variable domain is GAGVSQSPSNKVTEKGKDVELRCDPISGHTALYWYRQSLGQGLEFLIYFQGNSAPDKSGLPSDRFSAERTGGSVSTLTIQRTQQEDSAVYLCASSWASGSTDTQYFGPGTRLTVL.

The gene calls are TRBV9 and TRBJ2-6, with D possibly being TRBD1 or TRBD2 (5 bases each). CDR3 length: 18 amino acids. Trimming pared 2 bases from V and 4 bases from J, leaving 19 bases between. The germline V gene encodes CDR1 SGDLS and CDR2 YYNGEE. The CDR3 loop is CASSVVPPGAGGANVLTF. In DNA, the CDR3 is TGTGCCAGCAGCGTTGTCCCCCCCGGGGCAGGCGGGGCCAACGTCCTGACTTTC.

The V gene is TRBV7-6, the J gene TRBJ1-2, with 9 bases lining up with TRBD1. From germline, CDR1 is SGHVS and CDR2 FNYEAQ. V was clipped by 1 base and J by 1 base; unmatched bases: 1. CDR3 length: 15 residues. The CDR3 sequence: CASSLGDRDNYGYTF. The CDR3 DNA reads TGTGCCAGCAGCTTAGGGGACAGGGATAACTATGGCTACACCTTC.

The chain carries TRBV2 and TRBJ1-2; TRBD1 matches at 9 bases. With 7 bases clipped from V and 3 bases from J, the junction kept 6 bases outside the gene matches. Germline CDR1 SNHLY, CDR2 FYNNEI. This CDR3 region has 14 residues. CDR3 amino acids: CASIIGQGHYGYTF. CDR3 DNA sequence: TGTGCCAGCATTATCGGACAGGGGCACTATGGCTACACCTTC.

This clone was observed a few times. This sequence joins TRBV2 and TRBJ1-1; D is possibly TRBD1 (5 bases). V was clipped by 7 bases and J by 1 base, with 10 bases between them. This CDR3 comprises 13 residues. CDR1 is SNHLY and CDR2 is FYNNEI in the germline V gene. CDR3 region: CASTRDGNTEAFF. CDR3 DNA: TGTGCCAGCACCCGGGACGGGAACACTGAAGCTTTCTTT.

Points on this clone: Mismatch with germline at one junction end may stem from a read error. The chain combines TRBV25-1 with TRBJ2-5, with D tentatively TRBD1 (5 bases). CDR3 length: 12 amino acids. CDR1 MGHDK and CDR2 SYGVNS come from the germline V gene. CDR3 DNA sequence: TGTGCCAGCCGTGACAGTCAAGAGACCCAGTACTTC. The encoded protein is CASRDSQETQYF.

This clone was found a few times. The chain employs TRBV5-4 and TRBJ2-7; tentatively, D is TRBD1 or TRBD2 (5 bases each). Germline assignment: CDR1 SGHNT and CDR2 YYREEE (reference sequence). Trimming took off 1 base at V and 6 bases at J, with 17 bases between the two ends. This CDR3 region has 15 residues. The CDR3 DNA reads as TGTGCCAGCAGCTTGAGGGGCTGGGGGAGTGGCGAGCAGTACTTC. Residues: CASSLRGWGSGEQYF.

The chain joins TRBV27 to TRBJ2-2; 8 bases are a match to TRBD2. CDR1 MNHEY and CDR2 SMNVEV come from the germline V gene (reference sequence). The CDR3 loop spans 16 amino acids. V lost 2 bases, J lost 7 bases, and 9 bases stayed unmatched. Here the CDR3 reads CASSLGGRTILGELFF. The CDR3 DNA sequence: TGTGCCAGCAGTTTAGGCGGGAGGACCATTCTCGGGGAGCTGTTTTTT.

The chain employs TRBV12-2 and TRBJ1-2. TRBV12-2 is annotated as a pseudogene. This CDR3 has 15 amino acids. This chain's CDR3 is CASRAPATVAYGYTF. CDR3 coding DNA: TGTGCAAGTCGCGCCCCGGCTACAGTAGCATATGGCTACACCTTC.